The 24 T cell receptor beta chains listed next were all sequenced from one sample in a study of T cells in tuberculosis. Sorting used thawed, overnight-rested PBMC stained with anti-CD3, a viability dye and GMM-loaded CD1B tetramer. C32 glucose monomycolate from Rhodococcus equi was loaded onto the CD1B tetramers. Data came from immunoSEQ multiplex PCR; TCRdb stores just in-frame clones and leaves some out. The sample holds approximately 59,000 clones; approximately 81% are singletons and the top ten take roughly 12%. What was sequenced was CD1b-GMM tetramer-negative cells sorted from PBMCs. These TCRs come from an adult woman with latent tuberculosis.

CDR3 DNA sequence: TGTGCCAGCAGCCGTGGCCGGGCCGGAGGGTATGGCTACACCTTC. Protein sequence: CASSRGRAGGYGYTF. The rearrangement links TRBV6-6 to TRBJ1-2; D not resolved. V lost 6 bases and J lost 5, with 19 bases in between. Germline values: CDR1 MNHNY, CDR2 SVGAGI (reference sequence). The CDR3 is made up of 15 amino acids.

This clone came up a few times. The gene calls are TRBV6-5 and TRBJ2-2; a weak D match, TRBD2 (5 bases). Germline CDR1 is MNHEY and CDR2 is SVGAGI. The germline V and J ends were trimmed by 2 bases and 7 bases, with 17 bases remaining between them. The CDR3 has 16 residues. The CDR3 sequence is CASSYLEGVSRGELFF. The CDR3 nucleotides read TGTGCCAGCAGTTACCTAGAGGGAGTGTCCCGCGGGGAGCTGTTTTTT.

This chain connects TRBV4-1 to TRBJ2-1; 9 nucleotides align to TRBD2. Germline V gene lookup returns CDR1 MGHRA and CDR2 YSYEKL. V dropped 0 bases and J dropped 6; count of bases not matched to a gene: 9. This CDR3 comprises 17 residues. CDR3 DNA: TGCGCCAGCAGCCAAGACTATGAGACTAGCGGAACCAATGAGCAGTTCTTC. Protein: CASSQDYETSGTNEQFF.

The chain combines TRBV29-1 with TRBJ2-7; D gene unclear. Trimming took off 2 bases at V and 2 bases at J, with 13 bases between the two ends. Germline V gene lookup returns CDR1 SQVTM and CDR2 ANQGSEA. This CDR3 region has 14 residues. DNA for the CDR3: TGCAGCGTTGAAATCCCCGAAACTCCCTACGAGCAGTACTTC. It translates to CSVEIPETPYEQYF.

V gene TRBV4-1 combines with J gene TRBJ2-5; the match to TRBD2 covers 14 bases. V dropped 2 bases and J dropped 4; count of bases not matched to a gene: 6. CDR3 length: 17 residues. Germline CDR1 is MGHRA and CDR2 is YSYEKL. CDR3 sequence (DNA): TGCGCCAGCAGCCAACCCGGGACTAGCGGGAGTCTAGAGACCCAGTACTTC. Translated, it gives CASSQPGTSGSLETQYF.

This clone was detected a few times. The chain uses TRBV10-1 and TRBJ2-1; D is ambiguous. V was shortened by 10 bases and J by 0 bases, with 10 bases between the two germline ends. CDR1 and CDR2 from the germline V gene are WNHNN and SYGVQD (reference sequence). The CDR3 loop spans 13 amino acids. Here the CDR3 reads CAIQRSSYNEQFF. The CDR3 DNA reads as TGCGCCATCCAGCGTAGCTCCTACAATGAGCAGTTCTTC.

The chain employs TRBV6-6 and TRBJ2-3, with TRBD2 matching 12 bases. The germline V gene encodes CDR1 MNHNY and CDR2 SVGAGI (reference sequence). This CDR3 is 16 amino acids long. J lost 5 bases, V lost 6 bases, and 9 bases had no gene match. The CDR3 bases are TGTGCCAGCAGACCCTCTAGCGGGGGGGGTTTAGATACGCAGTATTTT. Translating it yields CASRPSSGGGLDTQYF.

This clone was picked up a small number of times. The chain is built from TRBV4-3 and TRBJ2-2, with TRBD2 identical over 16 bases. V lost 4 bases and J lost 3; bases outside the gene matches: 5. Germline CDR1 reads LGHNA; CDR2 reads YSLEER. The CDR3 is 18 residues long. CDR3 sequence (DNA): TGCGCCAGCAGCCTGGGACTAGCGGGGGGGCCGGACACCGGGGAGCTGTTTTTT. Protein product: CASSLGLAGGPDTGELFF.

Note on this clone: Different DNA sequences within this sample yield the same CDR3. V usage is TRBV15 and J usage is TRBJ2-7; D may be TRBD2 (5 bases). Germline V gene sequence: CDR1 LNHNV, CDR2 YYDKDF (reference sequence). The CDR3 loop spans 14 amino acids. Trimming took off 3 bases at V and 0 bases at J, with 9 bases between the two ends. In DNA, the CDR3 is TGTGCCACCAGCAGCCGGGGTCCCTCCTACGAGCAGTACTTC. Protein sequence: CATSSRGPSYEQYF.

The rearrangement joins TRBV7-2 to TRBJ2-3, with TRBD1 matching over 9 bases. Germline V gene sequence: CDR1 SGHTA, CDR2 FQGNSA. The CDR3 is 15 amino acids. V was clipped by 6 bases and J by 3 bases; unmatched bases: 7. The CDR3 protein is CASSLWGQGTDTQYF. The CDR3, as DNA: TGTGCCAGCAGTCTGTGGGGACAGGGAACAGATACGCAGTATTTT.

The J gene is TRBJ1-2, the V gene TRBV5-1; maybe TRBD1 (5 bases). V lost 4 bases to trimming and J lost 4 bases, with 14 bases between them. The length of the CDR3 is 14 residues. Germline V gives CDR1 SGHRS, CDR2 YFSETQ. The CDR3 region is CASSGGGSGYGYTF. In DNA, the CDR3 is TGCGCCAGCAGCGGGGGGGGTTCCGGCTATGGCTACACCTTC. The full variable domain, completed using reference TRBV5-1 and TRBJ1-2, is KAGVTQTPRYLIKTRGQQVTLSCSPISGHRSVSWYQQTPGQGLQFLFEYFSETQRNKGNFPGRFSGRQFSNSRSEMNVSTLELGDSALYLCASSGGGSGYGYTFGSGTRLTVV.

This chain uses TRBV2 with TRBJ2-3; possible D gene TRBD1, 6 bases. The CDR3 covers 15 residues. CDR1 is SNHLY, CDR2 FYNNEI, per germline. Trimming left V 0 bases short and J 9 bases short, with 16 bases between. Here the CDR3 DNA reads TGTGCCAGCAGTGAAGCGCTTCCGACTCAGGGGACGCAGTATTTT. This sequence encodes CASSEALPTQGTQYF.

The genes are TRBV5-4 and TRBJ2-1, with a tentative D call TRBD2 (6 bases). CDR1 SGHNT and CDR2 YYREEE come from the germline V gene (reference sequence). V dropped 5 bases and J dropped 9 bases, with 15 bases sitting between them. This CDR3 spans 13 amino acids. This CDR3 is CASSPTSAGEQFF. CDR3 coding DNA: TGTGCCAGCAGTCCGACTAGTGCGGGTGAGCAGTTCTTC.

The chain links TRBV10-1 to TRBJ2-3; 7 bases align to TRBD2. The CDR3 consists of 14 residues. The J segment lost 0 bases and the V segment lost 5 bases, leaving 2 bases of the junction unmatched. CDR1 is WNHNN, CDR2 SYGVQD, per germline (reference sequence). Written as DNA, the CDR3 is TGCGCCAGCAGTAGGGAGGGGAGCACAGATACGCAGTATTTT. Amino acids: CASSREGSTDTQYF.

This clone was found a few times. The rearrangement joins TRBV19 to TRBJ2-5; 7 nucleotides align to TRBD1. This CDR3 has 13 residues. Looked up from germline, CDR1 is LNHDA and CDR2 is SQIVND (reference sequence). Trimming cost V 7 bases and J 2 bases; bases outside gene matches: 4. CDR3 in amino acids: CASTGTAQETQYF. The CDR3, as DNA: TGTGCCAGTACCGGGACAGCGCAAGAGACCCAGTACTTC.

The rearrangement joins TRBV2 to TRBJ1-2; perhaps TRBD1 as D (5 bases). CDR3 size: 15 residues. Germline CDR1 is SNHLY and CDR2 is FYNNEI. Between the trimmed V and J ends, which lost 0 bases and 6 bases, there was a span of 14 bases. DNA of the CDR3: TGTGCCAGCAGTGAAGCGCAGGCGGGGGGTAATGGCTACACCTTC. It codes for CASSEAQAGGNGYTF. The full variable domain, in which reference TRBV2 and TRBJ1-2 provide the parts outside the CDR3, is EPEVTQTPSHQVTQMGQEVILRCVPISNHLYFYWYRQILGQKVEFLVSFYNNEISEKSEIFDDQFSVERPDGSNFTLKIRSTKLEDSAMYFCASSEAQAGGNGYTFGSGTRLTVV.

CDR3 loop: CSVALSYEQYF. The CDR3 bases are TGCAGCGTTGCTCTCTCCTACGAGCAGTACTTC. The genes are TRBV29-1 and TRBJ2-7; D uncertain. Germline V gene sequence: CDR1 SQVTM, CDR2 ANQGSEA. Trimming cost V 4 bases and J 0 bases, with 4 bases left between them. The CDR3 sequence is 11 residues long.

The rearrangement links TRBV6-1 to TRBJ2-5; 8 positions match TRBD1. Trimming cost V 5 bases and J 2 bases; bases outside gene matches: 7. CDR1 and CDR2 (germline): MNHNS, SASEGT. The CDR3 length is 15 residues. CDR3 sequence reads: CASSFGTGQQETQYF. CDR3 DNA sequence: TGTGCCAGCAGTTTCGGGACAGGACAACAAGAGACCCAGTACTTC.

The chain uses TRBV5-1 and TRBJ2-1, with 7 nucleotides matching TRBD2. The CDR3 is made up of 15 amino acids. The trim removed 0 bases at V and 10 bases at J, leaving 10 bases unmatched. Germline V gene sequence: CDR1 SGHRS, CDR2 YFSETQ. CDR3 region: CASSLAAGEDGEQFF. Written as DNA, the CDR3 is TGCGCCAGCAGCTTGGCCGCGGGAGAAGATGGAGAGCAGTTCTTC.

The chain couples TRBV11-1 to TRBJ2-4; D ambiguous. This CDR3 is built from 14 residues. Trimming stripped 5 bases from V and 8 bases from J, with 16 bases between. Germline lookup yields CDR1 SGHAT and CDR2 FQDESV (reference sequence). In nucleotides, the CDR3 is TGTGCCAGCAGCCGTCTAGGAAGCGCGGACATTCAGTACTTC. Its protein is CASSRLGSADIQYF.

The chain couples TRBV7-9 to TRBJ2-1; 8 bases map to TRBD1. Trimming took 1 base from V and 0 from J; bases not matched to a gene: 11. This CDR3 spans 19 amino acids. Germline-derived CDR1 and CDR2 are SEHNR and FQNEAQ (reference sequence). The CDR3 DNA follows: TGTGCCAGCAGCTTAGAGACCTCAGGGGGCGCCCTCTCCTACAATGAGCAGTTCTTC. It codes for CASSLETSGGALSYNEQFF.

CDR3 bases: TGCGCCAGCAGCCACGGGACAGGGGGCCACACCGGGGAGCTGTTTTTT. Its translation: CASSHGTGGHTGELFF. This chain connects TRBV4-3 to TRBJ2-2, with 12 bases fitting TRBD1. Looked up from germline, CDR1 is LGHNA and CDR2 is YSLEER. J gave up 3 bases and V 3 bases, and 2 bases lay outside the gene matches. The CDR3 extends over 16 amino acids.

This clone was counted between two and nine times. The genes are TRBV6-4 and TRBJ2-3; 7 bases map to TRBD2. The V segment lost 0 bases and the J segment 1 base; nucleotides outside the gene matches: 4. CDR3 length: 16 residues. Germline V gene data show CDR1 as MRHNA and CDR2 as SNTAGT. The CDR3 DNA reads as TGTGCCAGCAGTGACTCCTCTGCGGGGGGCACAGATACGCAGTATTTT. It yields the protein CASSDSSAGGTDTQYF.

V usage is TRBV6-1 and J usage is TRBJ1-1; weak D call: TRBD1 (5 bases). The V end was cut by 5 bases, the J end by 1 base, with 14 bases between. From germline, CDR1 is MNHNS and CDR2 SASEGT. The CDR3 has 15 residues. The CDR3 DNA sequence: TGTGCCAGCAGTCCCGGGAGGGGAAGGAACACTGAAGCTTTCTTT. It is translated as CASSPGRGRNTEAFF.